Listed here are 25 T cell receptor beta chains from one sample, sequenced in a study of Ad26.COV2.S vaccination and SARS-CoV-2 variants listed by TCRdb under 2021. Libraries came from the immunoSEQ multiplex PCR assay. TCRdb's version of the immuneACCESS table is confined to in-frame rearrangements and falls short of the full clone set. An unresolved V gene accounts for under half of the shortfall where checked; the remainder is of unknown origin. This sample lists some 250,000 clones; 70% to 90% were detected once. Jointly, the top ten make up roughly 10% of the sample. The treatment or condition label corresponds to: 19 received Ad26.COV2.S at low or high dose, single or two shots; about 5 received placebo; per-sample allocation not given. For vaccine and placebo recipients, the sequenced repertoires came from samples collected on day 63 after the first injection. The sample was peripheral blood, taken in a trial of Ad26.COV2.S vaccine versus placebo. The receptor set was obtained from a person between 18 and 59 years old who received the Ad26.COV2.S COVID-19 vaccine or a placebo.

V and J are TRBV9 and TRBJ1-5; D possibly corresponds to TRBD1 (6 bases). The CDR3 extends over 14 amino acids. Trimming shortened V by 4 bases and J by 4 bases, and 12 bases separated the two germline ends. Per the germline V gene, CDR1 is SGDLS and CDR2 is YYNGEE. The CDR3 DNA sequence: TGTGCCAGCAGCCCAACAGGGATTAATCAGCCCCAGCATTTT. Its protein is CASSPTGINQPQHF.

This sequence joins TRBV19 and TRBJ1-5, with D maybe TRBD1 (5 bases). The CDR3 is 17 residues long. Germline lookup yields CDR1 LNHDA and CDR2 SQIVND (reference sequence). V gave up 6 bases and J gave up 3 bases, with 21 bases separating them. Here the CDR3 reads CASRAWGGSGPNQPQHF. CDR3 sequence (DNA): TGTGCCAGTAGAGCTTGGGGCGGGTCGGGGCCCAATCAGCCCCAGCATTTT. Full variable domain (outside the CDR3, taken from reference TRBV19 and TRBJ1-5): DGGITQSPKYLFRKEGQNVTLSCEQNLNHDAMYWYRQDPGQGLRLIYYSQIVNDFQKGDIAEGYSVSREKKESFPLTVTSAQKNPTAFYLCASRAWGGSGPNQPQHFGDGTRLSIL.

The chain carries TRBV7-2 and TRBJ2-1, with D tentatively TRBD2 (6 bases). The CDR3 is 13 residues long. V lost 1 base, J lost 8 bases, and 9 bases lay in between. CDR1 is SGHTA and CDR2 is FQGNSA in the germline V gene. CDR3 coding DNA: TGTGCCAGCAGCTTAGGCGGAGGGGATGAGCAGTTCTTC. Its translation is CASSLGGGDEQFF.

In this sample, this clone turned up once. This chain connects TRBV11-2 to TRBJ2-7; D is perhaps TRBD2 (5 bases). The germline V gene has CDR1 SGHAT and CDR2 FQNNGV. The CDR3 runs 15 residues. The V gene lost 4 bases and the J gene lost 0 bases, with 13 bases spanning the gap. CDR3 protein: CASSSGESPSYEQYF. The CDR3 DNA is TGTGCCAGCAGCTCCGGGGAGTCCCCCTCCTACGAGCAGTACTTC.

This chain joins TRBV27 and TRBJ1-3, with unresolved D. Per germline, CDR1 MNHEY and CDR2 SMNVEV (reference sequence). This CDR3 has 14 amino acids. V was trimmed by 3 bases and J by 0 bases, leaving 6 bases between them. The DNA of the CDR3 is TGTGCCAGCAGTTTGACGTACTCTGGAAACACCATATATTTT. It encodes CASSLTYSGNTIYF.

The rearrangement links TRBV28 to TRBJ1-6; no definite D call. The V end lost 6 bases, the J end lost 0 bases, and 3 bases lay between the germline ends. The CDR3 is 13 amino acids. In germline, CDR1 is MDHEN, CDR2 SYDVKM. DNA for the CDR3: TGTGCCAGCAGGCGCTCCTATAATTCACCCCTCCACTTT. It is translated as CASRRSYNSPLHF.

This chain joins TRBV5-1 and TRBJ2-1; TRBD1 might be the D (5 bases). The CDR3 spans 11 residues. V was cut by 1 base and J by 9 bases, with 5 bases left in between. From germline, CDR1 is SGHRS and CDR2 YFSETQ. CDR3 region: CASSLRGEQFF. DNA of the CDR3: TGCGCCAGCAGCTTGAGGGGTGAGCAGTTCTTC.

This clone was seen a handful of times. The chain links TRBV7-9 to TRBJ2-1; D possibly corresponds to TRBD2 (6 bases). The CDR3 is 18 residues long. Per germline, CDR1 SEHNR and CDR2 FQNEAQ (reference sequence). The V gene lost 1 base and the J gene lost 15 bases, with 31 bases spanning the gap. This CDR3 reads CASSLEQLIWPAGREGFF. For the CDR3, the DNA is TGTGCCAGCAGCTTAGAACAGCTGATATGGCCGGCGGGGCGTGAGGGGTTCTTC.

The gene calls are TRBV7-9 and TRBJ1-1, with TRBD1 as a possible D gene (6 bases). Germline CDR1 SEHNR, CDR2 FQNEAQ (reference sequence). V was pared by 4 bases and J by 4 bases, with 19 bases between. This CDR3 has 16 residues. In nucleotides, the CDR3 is TGTGCCAGCAGCTCAACCACGGGGGGGCTGGGCACTGAAGCTTTCTTT. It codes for CASSSTTGGLGTEAFF. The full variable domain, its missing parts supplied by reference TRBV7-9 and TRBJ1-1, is DTGVSQNPRHKITKRGQNVTFRCDPISEHNRLYWYRQTLGQGPEFLTYFQNEAQLEKSRLLSDRFSAERPKGSFSTLEIQRTEQGDSAMYLCASSSTTGGLGTEAFFGQGTRLTVV.

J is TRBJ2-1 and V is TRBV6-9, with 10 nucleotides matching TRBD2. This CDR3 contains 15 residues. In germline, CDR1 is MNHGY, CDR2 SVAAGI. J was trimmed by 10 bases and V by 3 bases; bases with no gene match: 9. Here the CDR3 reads CASSYVRLAGEEQFF. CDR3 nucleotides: TGTGCCAGCAGTTACGTCCGGCTAGCGGGAGAGGAGCAGTTCTTC.

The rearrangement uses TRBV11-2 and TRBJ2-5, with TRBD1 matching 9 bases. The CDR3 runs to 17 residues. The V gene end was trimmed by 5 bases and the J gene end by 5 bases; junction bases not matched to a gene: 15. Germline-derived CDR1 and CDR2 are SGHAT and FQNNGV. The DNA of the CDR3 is TGTGCCAGCAGCCCTGATACCGGGACAGGGTACCGGGAGACCCAGTACTTC. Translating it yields CASSPDTGTGYRETQYF.

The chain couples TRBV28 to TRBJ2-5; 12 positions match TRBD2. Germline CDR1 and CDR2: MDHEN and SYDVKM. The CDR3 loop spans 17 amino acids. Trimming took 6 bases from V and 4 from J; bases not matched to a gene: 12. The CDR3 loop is CASRPHGASGGGETQYF. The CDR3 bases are TGTGCCAGCAGGCCCCATGGAGCTAGCGGGGGGGGAGAGACCCAGTACTTC.

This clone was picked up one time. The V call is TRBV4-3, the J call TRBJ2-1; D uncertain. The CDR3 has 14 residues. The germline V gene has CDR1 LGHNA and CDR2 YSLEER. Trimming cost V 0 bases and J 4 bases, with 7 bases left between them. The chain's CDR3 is CASSQDSEYNEQFF. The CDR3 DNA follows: TGCGCCAGCAGCCAAGATTCCGAGTACAATGAGCAGTTCTTC.

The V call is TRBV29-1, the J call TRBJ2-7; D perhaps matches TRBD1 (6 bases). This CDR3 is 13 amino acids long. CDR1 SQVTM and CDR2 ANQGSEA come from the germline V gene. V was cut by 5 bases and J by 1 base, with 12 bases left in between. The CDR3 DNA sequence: TGCAGCGTTTGGCAGGGGAATTCCTACGAGCAGTACTTC. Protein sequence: CSVWQGNSYEQYF.

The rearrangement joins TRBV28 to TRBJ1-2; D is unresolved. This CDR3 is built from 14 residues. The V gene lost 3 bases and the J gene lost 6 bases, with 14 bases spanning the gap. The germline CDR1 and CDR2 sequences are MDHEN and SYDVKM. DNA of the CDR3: TGTGCCAGCAGTTTCCTTCTGGCGGGGAATGGCTACACCTTC. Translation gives CASSFLLAGNGYTF.

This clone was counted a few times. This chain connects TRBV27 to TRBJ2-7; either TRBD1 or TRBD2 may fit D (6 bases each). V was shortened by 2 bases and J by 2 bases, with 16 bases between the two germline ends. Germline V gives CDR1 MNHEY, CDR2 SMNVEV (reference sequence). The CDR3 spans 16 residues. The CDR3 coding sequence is TGTGCCAGCAGTTTAGGGGGAGGCAGGGGCCCCTACGAGCAGTACTTC. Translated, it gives CASSLGGGRGPYEQYF.

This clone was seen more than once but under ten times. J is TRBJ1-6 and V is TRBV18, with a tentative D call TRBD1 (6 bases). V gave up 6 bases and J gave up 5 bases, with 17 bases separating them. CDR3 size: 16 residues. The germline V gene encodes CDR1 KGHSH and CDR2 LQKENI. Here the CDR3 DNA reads TGTGCCAGCTCCCCCCGGGCGGGGGCGGATAATTCACCCCTCCACTTT. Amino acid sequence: CASSPRAGADNSPLHF.

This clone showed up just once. The CDR3 bases are TGTGCCAGCAGCCCCCCGGGGGACCCCTACGAGCAGTACTTC. It encodes CASSPPGDPYEQYF. V usage is TRBV28 and J usage is TRBJ2-7, with D possibly being TRBD2 (6 bases). Germline CDR1 and CDR2: MDHEN and SYDVKM. The CDR3 covers 14 residues. Trimming left V 6 bases short and J 2 bases short, with 14 bases between.

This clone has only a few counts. In DNA form, the CDR3 reads TGTGCCAGCAGTCCCCTAACCCTTCTCAGCAATCAGCCCCAGCATTTT. Translation gives CASSPLTLLSNQPQHF. V is TRBV28 and J is TRBJ1-5, with D unresolved. The length of the CDR3 is 16 residues. Trimming shortened V by 5 bases and J by 1 base, and 15 bases separated the two germline ends. Germline CDR1 and CDR2: MDHEN and SYDVKM.

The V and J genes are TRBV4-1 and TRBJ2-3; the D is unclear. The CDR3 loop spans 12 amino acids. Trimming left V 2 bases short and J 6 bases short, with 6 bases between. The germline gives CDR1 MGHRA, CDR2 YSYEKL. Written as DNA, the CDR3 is TGCGCCAGCAGCCAATCAGGTGATACGCAGTATTTT. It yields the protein CASSQSGDTQYF.

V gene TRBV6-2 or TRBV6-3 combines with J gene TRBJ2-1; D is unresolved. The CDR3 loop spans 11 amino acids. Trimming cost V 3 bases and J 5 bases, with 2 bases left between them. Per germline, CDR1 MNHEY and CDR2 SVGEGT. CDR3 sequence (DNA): TGTGCCAGCAGTTATAACAATGAGCAGTTCTTC. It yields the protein CASSYNNEQFF.

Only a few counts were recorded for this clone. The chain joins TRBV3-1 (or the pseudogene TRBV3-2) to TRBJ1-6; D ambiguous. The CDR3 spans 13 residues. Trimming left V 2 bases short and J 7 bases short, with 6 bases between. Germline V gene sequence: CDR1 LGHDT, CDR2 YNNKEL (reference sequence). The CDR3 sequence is CASSQTVNSPLHF. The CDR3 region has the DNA TGTGCCAGCAGCCAAACGGTGAATTCACCCCTCCACTTT.

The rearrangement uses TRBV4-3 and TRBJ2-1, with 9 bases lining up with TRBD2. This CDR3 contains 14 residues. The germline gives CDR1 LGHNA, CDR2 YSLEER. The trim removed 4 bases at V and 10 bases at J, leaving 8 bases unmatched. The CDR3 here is CASSRQASGVEQFF. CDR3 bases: TGCGCCAGCAGCCGACAGGCTAGCGGGGTGGAGCAGTTCTTC.

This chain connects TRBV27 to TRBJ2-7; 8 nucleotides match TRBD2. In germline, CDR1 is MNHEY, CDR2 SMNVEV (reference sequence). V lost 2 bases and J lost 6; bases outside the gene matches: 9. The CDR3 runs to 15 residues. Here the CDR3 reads CASSLAAGADVEQYF. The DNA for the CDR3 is TGTGCCAGCAGTTTAGCAGCGGGAGCTGATGTCGAGCAGTACTTC.

The CDR3: CASSTRGLAGNTGELFF. CDR3 DNA sequence: TGTGCCAGTAGTACGAGGGGACTAGCGGGGAACACCGGGGAGCTGTTTTTT. J is TRBJ2-2 and V is TRBV19; 12 nucleotides agree with TRBD2. The germline CDR1 and CDR2 sequences are LNHDA and SQIVND (reference sequence). CDR3 length: 17 residues. The trim removed 4 bases at V and 1 base at J, leaving 4 bases unmatched. The full variable domain, with the rest looked up from reference TRBV19 and TRBJ2-2, is DGGITQSPKYLFRKEGQNVTLSCEQNLNHDAMYWYRQDPGQGLRLIYYSQIVNDFQKGDIAEGYSVSREKKESFPLTVTSAQKNPTAFYLCASSTRGLAGNTGELFFGEGSRLTVL.